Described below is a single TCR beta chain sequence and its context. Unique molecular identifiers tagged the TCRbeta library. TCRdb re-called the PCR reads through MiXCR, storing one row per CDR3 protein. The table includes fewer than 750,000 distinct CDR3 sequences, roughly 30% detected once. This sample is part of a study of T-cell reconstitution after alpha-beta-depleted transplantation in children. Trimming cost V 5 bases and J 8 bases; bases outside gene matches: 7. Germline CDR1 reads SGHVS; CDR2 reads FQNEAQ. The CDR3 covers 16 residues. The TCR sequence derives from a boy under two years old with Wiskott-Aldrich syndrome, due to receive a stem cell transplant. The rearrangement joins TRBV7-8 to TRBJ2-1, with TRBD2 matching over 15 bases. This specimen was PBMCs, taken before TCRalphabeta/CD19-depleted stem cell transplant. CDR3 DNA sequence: TGTGCCAGCAGCCCAGGACTAGCGGGAGGGGCCGATGAGCAGTTCTTC. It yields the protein CASSPGLAGGADEQFF.